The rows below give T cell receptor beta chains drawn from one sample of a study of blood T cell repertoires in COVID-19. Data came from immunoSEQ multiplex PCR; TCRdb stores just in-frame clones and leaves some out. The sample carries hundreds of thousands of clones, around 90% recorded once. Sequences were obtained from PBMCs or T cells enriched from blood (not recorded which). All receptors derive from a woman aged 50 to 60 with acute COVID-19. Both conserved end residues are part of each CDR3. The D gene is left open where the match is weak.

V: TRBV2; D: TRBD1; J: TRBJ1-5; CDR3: CASSPGTGVNQPQHF
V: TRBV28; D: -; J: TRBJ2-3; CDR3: CASSLAPSTGTRDTQYF
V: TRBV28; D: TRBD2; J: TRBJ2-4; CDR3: CASSFRWRERTRAKNIQYF
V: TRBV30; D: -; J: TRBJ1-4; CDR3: CAWSGGKKLFF
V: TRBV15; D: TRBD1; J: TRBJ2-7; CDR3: CATSRPGQGAWEQYF
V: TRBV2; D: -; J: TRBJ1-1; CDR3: CASSLGRNTEAFF
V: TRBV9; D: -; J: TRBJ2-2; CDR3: CASSVVGRVNTGELFF
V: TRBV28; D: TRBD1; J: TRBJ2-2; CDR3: CASSPARGHTGELFF
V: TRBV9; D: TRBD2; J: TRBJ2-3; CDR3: CASSVGTSGSIDTQYF
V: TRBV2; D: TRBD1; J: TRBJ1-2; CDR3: CASSQRQGAGYTF
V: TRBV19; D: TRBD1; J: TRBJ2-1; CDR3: CASSISGTGGSNEQFF
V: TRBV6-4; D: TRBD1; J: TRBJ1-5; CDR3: CASRQQGAGNQPQHF
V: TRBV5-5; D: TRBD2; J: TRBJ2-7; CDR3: CASSSHIGSGSSYEQYF
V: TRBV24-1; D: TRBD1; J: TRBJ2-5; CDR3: CATSDLPTGQGTETQYF
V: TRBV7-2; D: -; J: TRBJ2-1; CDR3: CASSLAGGLNEQFF
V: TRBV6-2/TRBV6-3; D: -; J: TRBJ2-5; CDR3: CASSWGSAQETQYF
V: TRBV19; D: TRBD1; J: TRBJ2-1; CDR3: CASSPGTGGVNEQFF
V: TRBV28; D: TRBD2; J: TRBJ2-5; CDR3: CASSLLAGGKTQYF
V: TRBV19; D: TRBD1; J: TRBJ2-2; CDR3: CASRGQGLANTGELFF
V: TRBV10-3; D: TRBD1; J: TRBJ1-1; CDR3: CAIRDRVEKTEAFF
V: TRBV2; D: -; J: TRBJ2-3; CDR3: CASTTRLGTDTQYF
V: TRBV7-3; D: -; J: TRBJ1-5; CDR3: CASSLGRDQPQHF
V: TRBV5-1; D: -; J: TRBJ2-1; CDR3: CASSLQSPYNEQFF
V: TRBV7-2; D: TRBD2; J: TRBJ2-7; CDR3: CASSSEGTGRLAGGNEQYF
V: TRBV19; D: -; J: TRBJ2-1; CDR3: CASSHPGSRFYNEQFF
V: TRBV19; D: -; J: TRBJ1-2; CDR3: CASKEYFQGNYGYTF
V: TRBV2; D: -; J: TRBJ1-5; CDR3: CASSGDTYQPQHF
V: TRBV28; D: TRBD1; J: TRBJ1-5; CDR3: CASSLLSGTGGYQPQHF
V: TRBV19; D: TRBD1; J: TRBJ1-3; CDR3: CASSERGREITIYF
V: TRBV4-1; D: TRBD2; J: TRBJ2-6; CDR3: CASSQPLAGSVNSGANVLTF
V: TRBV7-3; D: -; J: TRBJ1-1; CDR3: CASSLGSLGTEAFF
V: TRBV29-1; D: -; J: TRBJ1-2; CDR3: CSVERTARFTF
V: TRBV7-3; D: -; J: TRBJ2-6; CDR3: CASSITGSGANVLTF
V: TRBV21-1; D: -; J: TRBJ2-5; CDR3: CASSKVDRTRTSGKETQYF
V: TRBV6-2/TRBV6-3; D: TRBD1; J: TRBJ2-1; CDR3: CASSKGRGQGANEQFF
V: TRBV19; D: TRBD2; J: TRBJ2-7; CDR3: CASSSRTSGTSYEQYF
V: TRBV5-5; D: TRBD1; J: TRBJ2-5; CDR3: CASSPRTGGRETQYF
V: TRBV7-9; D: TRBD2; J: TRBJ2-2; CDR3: CASSPGTSGSFNGGELFF
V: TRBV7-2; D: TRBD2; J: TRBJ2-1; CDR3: CASSSPSGLASENEQFF
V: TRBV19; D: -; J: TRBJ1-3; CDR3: CASSIEGPGLVSGNTIYF
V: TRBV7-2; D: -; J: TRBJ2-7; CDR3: CASSFSGLIYEQYF
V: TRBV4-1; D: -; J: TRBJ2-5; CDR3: CASSQDGPMGSQETQYF